Below are 11 T cell receptor beta chains sequenced from a single sample in a study of shared clonotypes between healthy human individuals. The table came from immunoSEQ multiplex PCR; TCRdb's copy has only in-frame clones and leaves some out. This table holds roughly 700,000 clones, approximately 79% found once. The sequenced sample was memory CD4+ T cells sorted from blood. Specified subset: CD45RA-negative fraction. The receptor source for this set is a woman in her thirties in good health.

This chain joins TRBV6-1 and TRBJ2-1; a weak D match, TRBD1 (6 bases). Germline lookup yields CDR1 MNHNS and CDR2 SASEGT. The V and J ends lost 2 bases and 1 base respectively, with 21 bases between them. This CDR3 is built from 19 residues. The CDR3 spells CASSEIMPRAGASYNEQFF. DNA of the CDR3: TGTGCCAGCAGTGAAATCATGCCACGCGCAGGGGCGTCCTACAATGAGCAGTTCTTC.

At least ten counts were recorded for this clone. This chain connects TRBV21-1 to TRBJ1-1; the table's D gene call, TRBD1, was not cross checked with the DNA. TRBV21-1 is a known pseudogene. This CDR3 has 18 amino acids. CDR3 residues: CASSTLGRTGTLRSAAFF. CDR3 sequence (DNA): TGTGCCAGCAGCACACTTGGGCGGACAGGGACCCTCCGGTCTGCGGCTTTCTTT.

The chain couples TRBV6-1 to TRBJ1-1; 10 nucleotides match TRBD1. The V segment lost 6 bases and the J segment 13 bases; nucleotides outside the gene matches: 8. The CDR3 has 12 residues. The germline V gene has CDR1 MNHNS and CDR2 SASEGT. CDR3 sequence reads: CASSLGTGVFFF. CDR3 nucleotide sequence: TGTGCCAGCAGCCTAGGGACAGGGGTCTTTTTCTTT.

This rearrangement joins TRBV5-8 to TRBJ2-4; 13 bases match TRBD2. Germline V CDR1 and CDR2: SGHTS, YDEGEE. J gave up 1 base and V 5 bases, and 9 bases lay outside the gene matches. The CDR3 extends over 18 amino acids. The CDR3 coding sequence is TGTGCCAGCAGGTGGACTAGCGGGAGAGGGAGGGCCAAAAACATTCAGTACTTC. Its translation: CASRWTSGRGRAKNIQYF.

V is TRBV30 and J is TRBJ1-4; no firm D call. The CDR3 runs to 13 residues. Germline CDR1 reads GTSNPN; CDR2 reads SVGIG (reference sequence). V lost 2 bases and J lost 5, with 9 bases in between. CDR3 amino acids: CAWSIRGNEKLFF. The CDR3 DNA reads as TGTGCCTGGAGTATCCGGGGAAATGAAAAACTGTTTTTT.

This chain connects TRBV19 to TRBJ2-7, with 8 positions matching TRBD1. Trimming at V came to 2 bases and at J to 5 bases, leaving 14 bases not matched to a gene. CDR1 and CDR2 from the germline V gene are LNHDA and SQIVND (reference sequence). The CDR3 totals 17 residues. The CDR3 DNA sequence: TGTGCCAGTAGTATAAGGGGCGCCTTTGGACAGGGAGACGAGCAGTACTTC. It is translated as CASSIRGAFGQGDEQYF.

The chain is built from TRBV11-2 and TRBJ2-5; 10 nucleotides match TRBD1. Per germline, CDR1 SGHAT and CDR2 FQNNGV. V lost 3 bases, J lost 5 bases, and 6 bases stayed unmatched. The CDR3 totals 15 residues. The CDR3 protein is CASSLETGGWETQYF. In DNA, the CDR3 is TGTGCCAGCAGCTTGGAGACAGGGGGCTGGGAGACCCAGTACTTC.

As for this clone: Other DNA sequences in this sample translate to the same CDR3. This chain links TRBV28 with TRBJ1-5, with 7 bases fitting TRBD1. The trim removed 3 bases at V and 7 bases at J, leaving 6 bases unmatched. The length of the CDR3 is 14 residues. Germline CDR1 MDHEN, CDR2 SYDVKM. DNA for the CDR3: TGTGCCAGCAGTTTCGGGCAGGGGGGACAGCCCCAGCATTTT. This codes for CASSFGQGGQPQHF.

Details on this clone: Within the sample, other DNA sequences also encode this same CDR3. The CDR3 loop is CASSSPGQGSNQPQHF. CDR3 coding DNA: TGTGCCAGCAGTTCTCCGGGACAGGGGAGCAATCAGCCCCAGCATTTT. J is TRBJ1-5 and V is TRBV28; the match to TRBD1 covers 10 bases. Germline assignment: CDR1 MDHEN and CDR2 SYDVKM. The CDR3 runs 16 residues. Trimming took 4 bases from V and 1 from J; bases not matched to a gene: 4.

This rearrangement joins TRBV9 to TRBJ1-1, with a possible D match to TRBD1 (6 bases). CDR1 is SGDLS, CDR2 YYNGEE, per germline. V lost 0 bases and J lost 0, with 12 bases in between. This CDR3 contains 16 residues. This chain's CDR3 is CASSVGQAFMNTEAFF. Here the CDR3 DNA reads TGTGCCAGCAGCGTAGGACAGGCCTTCATGAACACTGAAGCTTTCTTT.

This chain connects TRBV11-2 to TRBJ2-7, with D possibly TRBD1 on 6 matching bases. Germline CDR1 is SGHAT and CDR2 is FQNNGV. The V gene lost 3 bases and the J gene lost 6 bases, with 12 bases spanning the gap. The CDR3 has 13 residues. CDR3 loop: CASSLRTDSEQYF. The CDR3 DNA follows: TGTGCCAGCAGCTTGCGGACAGATAGCGAGCAGTACTTC.